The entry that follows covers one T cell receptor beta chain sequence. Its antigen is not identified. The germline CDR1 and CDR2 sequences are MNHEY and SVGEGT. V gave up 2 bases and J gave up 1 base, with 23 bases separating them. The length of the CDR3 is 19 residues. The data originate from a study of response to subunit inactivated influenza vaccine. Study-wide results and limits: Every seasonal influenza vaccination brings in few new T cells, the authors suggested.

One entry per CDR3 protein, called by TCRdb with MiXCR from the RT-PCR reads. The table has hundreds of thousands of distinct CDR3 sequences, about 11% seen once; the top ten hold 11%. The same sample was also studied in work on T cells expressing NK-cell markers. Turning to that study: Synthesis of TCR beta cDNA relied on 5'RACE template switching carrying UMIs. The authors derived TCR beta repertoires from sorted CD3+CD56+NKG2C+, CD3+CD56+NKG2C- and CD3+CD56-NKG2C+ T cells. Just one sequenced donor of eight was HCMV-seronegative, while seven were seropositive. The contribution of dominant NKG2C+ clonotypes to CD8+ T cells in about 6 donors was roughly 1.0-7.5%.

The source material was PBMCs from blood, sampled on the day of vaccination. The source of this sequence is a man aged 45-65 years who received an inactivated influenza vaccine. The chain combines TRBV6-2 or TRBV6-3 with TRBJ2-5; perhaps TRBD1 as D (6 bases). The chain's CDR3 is CASSYELGILGGFQETQYF. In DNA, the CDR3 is TGTGCCAGCAGTTACGAACTAGGGATACTTGGGGGCTTCCAAGAGACCCAGTACTTC.